This TCR beta chain was identified during a study of cytomegalovirus exposure and HLA in healthy donors. Study-wide background: Samples from HLA-typed donors yielded around 79 million unique TCRs in an early data release. Study outcomes and limitations: What was likely a sequencing artifact was a cluster of highly shared sequence variants. The study flagged 150 to 200 TCR beta chains as cytomegalovirus-associated.

This clone was seen a handful of times. Its antigen is currently unknown. The PCR employed 60 Vbeta primers together with 13 Jbeta primers. Here immunoSEQ multiplex PCR was the method, and the copy in TCRdb shows in-frame clones only, minus some. The sample records some 150,000 clones, about three quarters being singletons. Trimming at V came to 8 bases and at J to 2 bases, leaving 2 bases not matched to a gene. CDR1 is SNHLY, CDR2 FYNNEI, per germline. CDR3 length equals 13 residues. V is TRBV2 and J is TRBJ1-3; TRBD1 agrees at 8 bases. The receptor's source is a female donor in good health and CMV-seronegative. Material: PBMCs. The chain's CDR3 is CASQGAAGNTIYF. The CDR3 DNA reads as TGTGCCAGCCAGGGGGCGGCTGGAAACACCATATATTTT. Full variable domain (remainder filled in from reference TRBV2 and TRBJ1-3): EPEVTQTPSHQVTQMGQEVILRCVPISNHLYFYWYRQILGQKVEFLVSFYNNEISEKSEIFDDQFSVERPDGSNFTLKIRSTKLEDSAMYFCASQGAAGNTIYFGEGSWLTVV.